Shown below are 31 T cell receptor beta chains from a single sample sequenced in a study of somatic mutations in cytotoxic T cells in rheumatoid arthritis. Some clones are missing from TCRdb's copy, which holds only in-frame ones; the method was immunoSEQ multiplex PCR. The sample holds 7,000 or so clones, roughly 60% seen once. Source material: CD8+ T cells sorted from blood. The receptors come from a woman between 40 and 55 years old in good health.

This clone is judged medium-sized. The chain recombines TRBV5-1 with TRBJ2-1; 10 bases are shared with TRBD2. Trimming cost V 2 bases and J 2 bases; bases outside gene matches: 16. The germline V gene encodes CDR1 SGHRS and CDR2 YFSETQ. The CDR3 consists of 20 residues. The CDR3 nucleotides are TGCGCCAGCAGCTTCCATACTAGCGGGACCCTGAATGGAGCCTACAATGAGCAGTTCTTC. This codes for CASSFHTSGTLNGAYNEQFF. Full variable domain (missing parts from reference TRBV5-1 and TRBJ2-1): KAGVTQTPRYLIKTRGQQVTLSCSPISGHRSVSWYQQTPGQGLQFLFEYFSETQRNKGNFPGRFSGRQFSNSRSEMNVSTLELGDSALYLCASSFHTSGTLNGAYNEQFFGPGTRLTVL.

The chain combines TRBV11-2 with TRBJ2-1; the D gene could be TRBD1 or TRBD2 (6 bases each). Germline CDR1 is SGHAT and CDR2 is FQNNGV. The CDR3 covers 14 residues. Deletions cut 7 bases from V and 5 bases from J, with 15 bases between. CDR3 residues: CASTWGAVDNEQFF. The DNA for the CDR3 is TGTGCCAGCACATGGGGGGCAGTGGACAATGAGCAGTTCTTC.

This clone was counted a few times. The chain has TRBV6-5 and TRBJ1-2; D call uncertain. V lost 0 bases and J lost 5, with 7 bases in between. The CDR3 is 13 amino acids. Per the germline V gene, CDR1 is MNHEY and CDR2 is SVGAGI. The CDR3 loop is CASSYSSSYGYTF. CDR3 in DNA: TGTGCCAGCAGTTACTCGAGTAGTTATGGCTACACCTTC.

CDR3 loop: CASSLAGTIGEQYF. DNA for the CDR3: TGTGCCAGCAGCTTAGCCGGGACGATTGGCGAGCAGTACTTC. V and J are TRBV7-6 and TRBJ2-7, with D possibly being TRBD1 or TRBD2 (5 bases each). Germline loops: CDR1 SGHVS, CDR2 FNYEAQ. This CDR3 region has 14 residues. The ends were cut back, 0 bases at V and 6 bases at J, with 12 bases in the middle.

The V and J genes are TRBV28 and TRBJ1-2, with a tentative D call TRBD1 (5 bases). There are 12 residues in the CDR3. The V gene's germline CDR1 is MDHEN and CDR2 SYDVKM. V lost 7 bases and J lost 8, with 14 bases in between. The CDR3 here is CASTPGYGGYTF. DNA of the CDR3: TGTGCCAGCACCCCAGGGTATGGCGGCTACACCTTC.

The CDR3 nucleotides are TGCGCCAGCAGCCAAGATTGGGGCGGGAGCGGCGATGAGCAGTTCTTC. Translated, it gives CASSQDWGGSGDEQFF. The V gene is TRBV4-1, the J gene TRBJ2-1, with 7 positions matching TRBD2. From germline, CDR1 is MGHRA and CDR2 YSYEKL. V lost 0 bases to trimming and J lost 8 bases; unmatched junction nucleotides: 10. The CDR3 contains 16 residues.

This sequence joins TRBV7-9 and TRBJ2-3; D is possibly TRBD1 or TRBD2 (5 bases each). Deletions cut 4 bases from V and 3 bases from J, with 23 bases between. CDR1 is SEHNR and CDR2 is FQNEAQ in the germline V gene (reference sequence). The CDR3 extends over 18 amino acids. In DNA form, the CDR3 reads TGTGCCAGCAGCTCCTGGGGGTGGTGGGGGAACAGGACAGATACGCAGTATTTT. Translated, it gives CASSSWGWWGNRTDTQYF.

The chain uses TRBV11-3 and TRBJ2-1, with TRBD2 matching 7 bases. Germline assignment: CDR1 SGHNT and CDR2 YENEEA. The CDR3 has 15 residues. Unmatched junction bases numbered 3, after V lost 3 bases and J lost 1 base. Here the CDR3 reads CASSFLSGSYNEQFF. CDR3 sequence (DNA): TGTGCCAGCAGCTTCCTTAGCGGGTCCTACAATGAGCAGTTCTTC.

This chain joins TRBV6-5 and TRBJ1-5; no definite D call. The CDR3 runs to 11 residues. CDR1 MNHEY and CDR2 SVGAGI come from the germline V gene. Trimming took off 5 bases at V and 6 bases at J, with 5 bases between the two ends. CDR3 amino acids: CASSPSQPQHF. CDR3 coding DNA: TGTGCCAGCAGTCCTAGTCAGCCCCAGCATTTT.

V is TRBV5-4 and J is TRBJ2-7; the D is unclear. V was clipped by 4 bases and J by 5 bases, with 16 bases between them. Germline V gene data show CDR1 as SGHNT and CDR2 as YYREEE (reference sequence). The CDR3 covers 14 residues. CDR3: CASSPATERDEQYF. CDR3 DNA: TGTGCCAGCAGCCCCGCTACCGAAAGGGACGAGCAGTACTTC.

This CDR3 reads CASTDSTGYYEQYF. CDR3 nucleotides: TGTGCCAGCACCGATTCCACGGGCTACTACGAGCAGTACTTC. V gene TRBV11-2 combines with J gene TRBJ2-7; no clear D gene. CDR1 and CDR2 from the germline V gene are SGHAT and FQNNGV. The CDR3 consists of 14 residues. The ends were cut back, 7 bases at V and 3 bases at J, with 16 bases in the middle.

The chain carries TRBV5-6 and TRBJ2-1; TRBD1 or TRBD2 may be the D gene (5 bases each). The CDR3 covers 15 residues. Germline CDR1 is SGHDT and CDR2 is YYEEEE. V was cut by 2 bases and J by 2 bases, with 11 bases left in between. The CDR3 protein is CASSFEGRPYNEQFF. The CDR3 coding sequence is TGTGCCAGCAGCTTCGAGGGACGGCCCTACAATGAGCAGTTCTTC.

V usage is TRBV6-4 and J usage is TRBJ1-1; no definite D call. The CDR3 consists of 14 residues. In germline, CDR1 is MRHNA, CDR2 SNTAGT. V shed 0 bases and J shed 12 bases, with 17 bases lying between them. CDR3 sequence: CASSDSKTGMKSFF. CDR3 bases: TGTGCCAGCAGTGACTCGAAAACGGGAATGAAATCTTTCTTT.

This sequence joins TRBV19 and TRBJ2-1; 9 bases fit TRBD2. This CDR3 contains 17 residues. Germline V gene data show CDR1 as LNHDA and CDR2 as SQIVND (reference sequence). V shed 7 bases, J shed 3 bases, and the junction held 13 bases outside the gene matches. CDR3 residues: CASTIGGGRGLYNEQFF. The CDR3 bases are TGTGCCAGTACCATAGGGGGCGGGAGGGGCCTCTACAATGAGCAGTTCTTC.

The genes are TRBV6-5 and TRBJ1-4; D not resolved. CDR3 size: 14 residues. Per germline, CDR1 MNHEY and CDR2 SVGAGI. Trimming shortened V by 0 bases and J by 3 bases, and 5 bases separated the two germline ends. CDR3 sequence reads: CASSYSMANEKLFF. The CDR3, as DNA: TGTGCCAGCAGTTACTCGATGGCTAATGAAAAACTGTTTTTT.

The V call is TRBV4-2, the J call TRBJ2-1; TRBD2 matches at 8 bases. CDR3 size: 16 residues. Germline CDR1 LGHNA, CDR2 YNFKEQ. V shed 0 bases, J shed 0 bases, and the junction held 1 base outside the gene matches. The DNA for the CDR3 is TGTGCCAGCAGCCAAGAGGGGACTAGCTCCTACAATGAGCAGTTCTTC. This sequence encodes CASSQEGTSSYNEQFF.

The chain employs TRBV5-6 and TRBJ2-1, with 7 bases fitting TRBD2. The germline V gene encodes CDR1 SGHDT and CDR2 YYEEEE. The CDR3 totals 16 residues. The J segment lost 8 bases and the V segment lost 1 base, leaving 12 bases of the junction unmatched. As DNA, the CDR3 is TGTGCCAGCAGCTTGCTCCCGGGCGGGAGTAGGGATGAGCAGTTCTTC. Protein sequence: CASSLLPGGSRDEQFF.

The V gene is TRBV27, the J gene TRBJ2-7; tentatively, D is TRBD2 (6 bases). The CDR3 totals 15 residues. Germline-derived CDR1 and CDR2 are MNHEY and SMNVEV (reference sequence). Trimming left V 7 bases short and J 2 bases short, with 18 bases between. The CDR3 DNA is TGTGCCAGCACCTTACAAGCCTCGGGGGCCTACGAGCAGTACTTC. The encoded protein is CASTLQASGAYEQYF.

The V and J genes are TRBV29-1 and TRBJ2-1; 12 bases agree with TRBD2. Germline lookup yields CDR1 SQVTM and CDR2 ANQGSEA. This CDR3 region has 14 residues. With 4 bases clipped from V and 4 bases from J, the junction kept 2 bases outside the gene matches. The CDR3 sequence is CSVGLAGGYNEQFF. The CDR3 nucleotides read TGCAGCGTTGGGCTAGCGGGAGGGTACAATGAGCAGTTCTTC.

Here the CDR3 DNA reads TGTGCCAGCGGGTTATCAGAGACCCAGTACTTC. Amino acids: CASGLSETQYF. V and J are TRBV6-6 and TRBJ2-5; D unclear. The CDR3 runs to 11 residues. Per the germline V gene, CDR1 is MNHNY and CDR2 is SVGAGI (reference sequence). V lost 8 bases and J 4 bases, leaving 8 bases between the germline ends.

This chain uses TRBV5-6 with TRBJ1-4; D possibly corresponds to TRBD1 (5 bases). The V end lost 3 bases, the J end lost 2 bases, and 14 bases lay between the germline ends. The CDR3 totals 16 residues. Germline CDR1 reads SGHDT; CDR2 reads YYEEEE. The CDR3 DNA sequence: TGTGCCAGCAGCTACTTTGACAGCCTTACTAATGAAAAACTGTTTTTT. This gives the protein CASSYFDSLTNEKLFF.

This rearrangement joins TRBV7-9 to TRBJ2-2; no definite D call. With 10 bases removed from V and 5 bases from J, the gap between germline ends came to 11 bases. Germline assignment: CDR1 SEHNR and CDR2 FQNEAQ (reference sequence). This CDR3 region has 12 residues. CDR3 DNA: TGTGCCATAACCCCAAGGACCGGGGAGCTGTTTTTT. It codes for CAITPRTGELFF.

The chain couples TRBV10-1 to TRBJ2-7; D uncertain. The CDR3 has 13 amino acids. Trimming left V 7 bases short and J 3 bases short, with 13 bases between. In germline, CDR1 is WNHNN, CDR2 SYGVQD (reference sequence). CDR3 in amino acids: CASINPVGYEQYF. In DNA form, the CDR3 reads TGCGCCAGCATAAACCCGGTTGGCTACGAGCAGTACTTC.

In its sample, this clone was seen once. The chain links TRBV5-6 to TRBJ2-1; TRBD2 matches 9 bases. Germline trimming cut 4 bases from V and 6 bases from J; bases unmatched to any gene: 14. The CDR3 length is 17 residues. Germline V gene lookup returns CDR1 SGHDT and CDR2 YYEEEE. For the CDR3, the DNA is TGTGCCAGCAGCCCGTTGTCGGTAGCGGGAGTACGCAATGAGCAGTTCTTC. Protein: CASSPLSVAGVRNEQFF.

V usage is TRBV6-1 and J usage is TRBJ2-5; no definite D call. Per the germline V gene, CDR1 is MNHNS and CDR2 is SASEGT. Between the trimmed V and J ends, which lost 7 bases and 2 bases, there was a span of 8 bases. The length of the CDR3 is 12 residues. CDR3 protein: CASTGQQETQYF. CDR3 nucleotide sequence: TGTGCCAGCACTGGGCAGCAAGAGACCCAGTACTTC.

This sequence joins TRBV2 and TRBJ2-5; TRBD2 aligns across 10 bases. Trimming took 2 bases from V and 0 from J; bases not matched to a gene: 3. CDR1 is SNHLY and CDR2 is FYNNEI in the germline V gene. CDR3 length: 16 amino acids. Here the CDR3 reads CASSELAGAYQETQYF. In DNA, the CDR3 is TGTGCCAGCAGTGAACTAGCGGGGGCGTACCAAGAGACCCAGTACTTC.

V and J are TRBV15 and TRBJ2-7, with D hard to call. Germline V gene data show CDR1 as LNHNV and CDR2 as YYDKDF (reference sequence). The CDR3 extends over 16 amino acids. The V gene lost 0 bases and the J gene lost 3 bases, with 15 bases spanning the gap. The CDR3 reads CATSREVGPSGYEQYF. CDR3 nucleotides: TGTGCCACCAGCAGAGAAGTAGGTCCCTCCGGCTACGAGCAGTACTTC.

The chain employs TRBV19 and TRBJ2-3; 12 bases line up with TRBD2. V dropped 7 bases and J dropped 4; count of bases not matched to a gene: 15. Germline CDR1 and CDR2: LNHDA and SQIVND (reference sequence). The CDR3 has 18 residues. CDR3 sequence: CASNPTGTSGWYADTQYF. The CDR3 nucleotides are TGTGCCAGTAACCCCACCGGGACTAGCGGGTGGTATGCAGATACGCAGTATTTT.

The chain employs TRBV12-5 and TRBJ2-1, with D possibly being TRBD1 (5 bases). In germline, CDR1 is LGHNT, CDR2 FRNRAP. V was trimmed by 1 base and J by 2 bases, leaving 6 bases between them. This CDR3 is 14 amino acids long. The CDR3 here is CASGLEGTYNEQFF. The CDR3 DNA sequence: TGTGCTAGTGGTTTGGAGGGGACCTACAATGAGCAGTTCTTC. Using reference TRBV12-5 and TRBJ2-1 for the parts outside the CDR3, the full variable domain is DARVTQTPRHKVTEMGQEVTMRCQPILGHNTVFWYRQTMMQGLELLAYFRNRAPLDDSGMPKDRFSAEMPDATLATLKIQPSEPRDSAVYFCASGLEGTYNEQFFGPGTRLTVL.

This clone has more than one count but fewer than ten. V gene TRBV19 combines with J gene TRBJ2-7; D gene uncertain. The V gene's germline CDR1 is LNHDA and CDR2 SQIVND (reference sequence). This CDR3 is built from 14 residues. V lost 1 base, J lost 0 bases, and 7 bases lay in between. The DNA of the CDR3 is TGTGCCAGTAGTATAGCTACGGGCTCCTACGAGCAGTACTTC. Amino acid sequence: CASSIATGSYEQYF.

The rearrangement uses TRBV7-9 and TRBJ2-1; D unclear. Looked up from germline, CDR1 is SEHNR and CDR2 is FQNEAQ (reference sequence). The germline V and J ends were trimmed by 5 bases and 5 bases, with 10 bases remaining between them. The CDR3 spans 13 residues. The CDR3 region is CASSPREDNEQFF. CDR3 in DNA: TGTGCCAGCAGCCCTAGAGAGGACAATGAGCAGTTCTTC.